This TCR beta chain came from a study of neurological immune-mediated disorders. Whole-study findings and limits: Private repertoires in all groups were suggested by the finding that expanded clones across subjects shared no CDR3 amino acid sequences. One related-CDR3 cluster, found by phylogenetic grouping, held repertoires of 18 of 34 multiple sclerosis patients and is a possible signature.

In this sample, this clonotype turned up many times. No antigen is known for it. One end of the junction fails to match germline, which may point to a read error. 5'RACE with 10-nucleotide random UMIs produced the cDNA. TCRdb reprocessed the 5' RACE reads via MiXCR and lists one record per CDR3 protein. This table has 55,000 to 75,000 distinct CDR3 sequences, 5.2% appearing once. The CDR3 is 13 residues long. CDR1 and CDR2 (germline): DFQATT, SNEGSKA (reference sequence). Material for sequencing was PBMCs. This chain uses TRBV20-1 with TRBJ1-3, with TRBD1 matching over 9 bases. The TCR was taken from a woman in her 30s with multiple sclerosis. The CDR3 protein is CSAGTGYGHTIYF. DNA for the CDR3: TGCAGTGCTGGGACAGGGTATGGACACACCATATATTTT.